The following is a TCR beta chain sequence with its context. Its cognate antigen is unknown. 60 Vbeta and 13 Jbeta primers were used in PCR. The method was immunoSEQ multiplex PCR; TCRdb's version includes in-frame clones alone and lacks a portion of them. The sample has around 170,000 clones, approximately 81% seen once. This sample is drawn from a study of cytomegalovirus exposure and HLA in healthy donors. CDR1 GTSNPN and CDR2 SVGIG come from the germline V gene (reference sequence). The J segment lost 11 bases and the V segment lost 0 bases, leaving 7 bases of the junction unmatched. The CDR3 is 13 residues long. Study outcomes and limitations: With further analysis later on, most CMV-associated TCR beta chains appeared HLA-restricted. When analyzed later, the rates of TCR association showed variation by HLA locus, with DRB1 the most and HLA-C the fewest.

The rearrangement uses TRBV30 and TRBJ1-1; 9 positions agree with TRBD1. The sequence was obtained from a man aged 50 or older in good health and CMV-seronegative. Sequencing was done on a sample of PBMCs. For the CDR3, the DNA is TGTGCCTGGAGTGTCAGAGACAGGGGGAAGGCTTTCTTT. Protein sequence: CAWSVRDRGKAFF.